Detailed here is one TCR beta chain. Germline assignment: CDR1 SGHAT and CDR2 FQNNGV. The length of the CDR3 is 14 residues. With V trimmed by 5 bases and J by 6 bases, 1 base remained unmatched. This sample is drawn from a study of shared clonotypes between healthy human individuals. TCRdb's copy holds only in-frame clones and misses some; the assay was immunoSEQ multiplex PCR. The sample includes about 2.3 million clones, 85% to 95% of them seen just once. Adult Caucasians living in Nashville, Tennessee made up all of the donors. Specimen: naive CD4+ T cells from PBMCs. Specified subset: CD45RA+ positively selected. This TCR was recovered from a man between 18 and 35 years old in good health. Some clones in this sample may be carry-over from other donors' samples. The chain is built from TRBV11-2 and TRBJ2-1; 13 bases fit TRBD2. The CDR3 loop is CASSRTSGGNEQFF. CDR3 coding DNA: TGTGCCAGCAGCCGGACTAGCGGGGGCAATGAGCAGTTCTTC.